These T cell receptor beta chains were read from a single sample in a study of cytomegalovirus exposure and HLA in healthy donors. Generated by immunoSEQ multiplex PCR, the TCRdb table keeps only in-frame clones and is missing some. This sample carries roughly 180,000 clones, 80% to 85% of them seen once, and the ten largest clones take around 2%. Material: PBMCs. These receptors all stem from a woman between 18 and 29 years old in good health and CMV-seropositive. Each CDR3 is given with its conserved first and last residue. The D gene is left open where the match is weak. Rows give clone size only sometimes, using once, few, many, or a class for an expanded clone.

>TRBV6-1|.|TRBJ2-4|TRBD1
CASSLGTDKNIQYF
TGTGCCAGCAGCCTCGGGACAGATAAAAACATTCAGTACTTC
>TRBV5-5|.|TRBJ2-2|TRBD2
CASSLGLAGDSGTGELFF
TGTGCCAGCAGCTTGGGGCTAGCGGGAGACTCGGGTACCGGGGAGCTGTTTTTT
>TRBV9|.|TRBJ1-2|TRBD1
CASSVRRLDRGDGYTF
TGTGCCAGCAGCGTCAGACGTTTGGACAGGGGCGATGGCTACACCTTC
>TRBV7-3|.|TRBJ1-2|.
CASSPSGGDGYTF
TGTGCCAGCAGCCCATCCGGCGGGGATGGCTACACCTTC
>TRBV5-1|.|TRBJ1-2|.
CASSLAGDGYTF
TGCGCCAGCAGCTTGGCAGGGGATGGCTACACCTTC
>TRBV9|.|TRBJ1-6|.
CASSVEGTYNSPLHF
TGTGCCAGCAGCGTAGAGGGGACCTATAATTCACCCCTCCACTTT
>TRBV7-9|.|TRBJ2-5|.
CASSPRGQETQYF
TGTGCCAGCAGCCCCAGGGGCCAAGAGACCCAGTACTTC
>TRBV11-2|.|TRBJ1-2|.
CASTLTDFNYGYTF
TGTGCCAGCACCCTGACGGACTTTAACTATGGCTACACCTTC
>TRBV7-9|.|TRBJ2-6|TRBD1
CSSSFSSGTGLGANVLTF
TGTTCCAGCAGCTTCTCATCCGGGACAGGGTTAGGGGCCAACGTCCTGACTTTC
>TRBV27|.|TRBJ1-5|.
CASSREQGYQPQHF
TGTGCCAGCAGTAGGGAACAGGGTTATCAGCCCCAGCATTTT
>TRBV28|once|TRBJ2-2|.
CASGLSNTGELFF
TGTGCCAGCGGACTATCGAACACCGGGGAGCTGTTTTTT
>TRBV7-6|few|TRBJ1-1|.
CASSPRRATEAFF
TGTGCCAGCAGCCCCCGCAGGGCCACTGAAGCTTTCTTT
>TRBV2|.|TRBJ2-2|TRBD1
CASDRQGRVGELFF
TGTGCCAGCGACCGACAGGGGAGAGTCGGGGAGCTGTTTTTT
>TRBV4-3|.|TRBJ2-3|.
CASSQEAWAPVTDTQYF
TGCGCCAGCAGCCAAGAAGCTTGGGCGCCCGTCACAGATACGCAGTATTTT
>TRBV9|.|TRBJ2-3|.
CASSVDPASDTQYF
TGTGCCAGCAGCGTAGATCCCGCGTCAGATACGCAGTATTTT
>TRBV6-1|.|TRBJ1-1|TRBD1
CASSAGTGGAEAFF
TGTGCCAGCAGTGCCGGGACAGGGGGCGCTGAAGCTTTCTTT
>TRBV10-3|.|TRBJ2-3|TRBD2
CAISESGGGADRQYF
TGTGCCATCAGTGAGTCCGGCGGGGGGGCCGATAGGCAGTATTTT
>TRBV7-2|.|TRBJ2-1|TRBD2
CASSLDSGGGEQFF
TGTGCCAGCAGCTTAGATAGCGGGGGCGGTGAGCAGTTCTTC
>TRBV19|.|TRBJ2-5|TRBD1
CASSRLGGGYQETQYF
TGTGCCAGTAGCCGATTAGGGGGCGGTTACCAAGAGACCCAGTACTTC
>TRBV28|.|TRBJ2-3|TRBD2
CASSPFERGGGDTQYF
TGTGCCAGCAGTCCCTTCGAGCGGGGGGGCGGAGATACGCAGTATTTT
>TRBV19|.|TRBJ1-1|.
CASSPTKNTEAFF
TGTGCCAGTAGTCCGACAAAAAACACTGAAGCTTTCTTT
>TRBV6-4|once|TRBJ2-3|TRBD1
CASSESTGTTDTQYF
TGTGCCAGCAGTGAGTCGACAGGGACGACAGATACGCAGTATTTT
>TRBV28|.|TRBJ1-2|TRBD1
CASSSWTGTNHGYTF
TGTGCCAGCAGTTCCTGGACAGGAACGAACCATGGCTACACCTTC
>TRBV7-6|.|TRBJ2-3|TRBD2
CASSWRGGRGGTQYF
TGTGCCAGCAGCTGGCGGGGGGGTCGAGGGGGTACGCAGTATTTT
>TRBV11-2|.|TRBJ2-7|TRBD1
CASSYYRGQTPHEQYF
TGTGCCAGCAGCTATTACAGGGGGCAAACCCCTCACGAGCAGTACTTC
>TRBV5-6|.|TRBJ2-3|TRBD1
CASSFTGGMDTQYF
TGTGCCAGCAGCTTCACAGGGGGCATGGATACGCAGTATTTT
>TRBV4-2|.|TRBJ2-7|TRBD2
CASSQASGTSLYEQYF
TGTGCCAGCAGCCAAGCTAGCGGGACATCCCTCTACGAGCAGTACTTC
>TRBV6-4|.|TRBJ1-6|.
CASSDEWNSPLHF
TGTGCCAGCAGTGATGAGTGGAATTCACCCCTCCACTTT
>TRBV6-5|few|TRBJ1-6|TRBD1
CASRIQGAESPLHF
TGTGCCAGCAGGATACAGGGGGCGGAATCACCCCTCCACTTT
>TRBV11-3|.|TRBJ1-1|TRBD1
CASSLDQGATEAFF
TGTGCCAGCAGCTTAGATCAGGGGGCTACTGAAGCTTTCTTT
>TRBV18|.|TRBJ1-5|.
CASSPQGGSNQPQHF
TGTGCCAGCTCACCCCAAGGCGGTAGCAATCAGCCCCAGCATTTT
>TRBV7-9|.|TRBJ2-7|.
CASSLVGRGRHEQYF
TGTGCCAGCAGCTTAGTGGGGCGGGGCCGCCACGAGCAGTACTTC
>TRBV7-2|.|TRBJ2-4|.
CASSREDRGIQYF
TGTGCCAGCAGCCGAGAGGATCGCGGCATTCAGTACTTC
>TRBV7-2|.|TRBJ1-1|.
CASSFLDTEAFF
TGTGCCAGCAGCTTTTTAGACACTGAAGCTTTCTTT
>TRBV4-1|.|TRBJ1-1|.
CASSQGVGGGSNTEAFF
TGCGCCAGCAGCCAAGGGGTGGGGGGGGGATCAAACACTGAAGCTTTCTTT
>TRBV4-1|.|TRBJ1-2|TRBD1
CASSPGQGSRGYTF
TGCGCCAGCAGCCCAGGACAGGGCTCGAGAGGCTACACCTTC
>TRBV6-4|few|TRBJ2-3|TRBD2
CASSTSGGTDTQYF
TGTGCCAGCTCGACTAGCGGGGGGACAGATACGCAGTATTTT
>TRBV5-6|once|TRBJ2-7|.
CASSLVPGAREQYF
TGTGCCAGCAGCTTGGTTCCAGGGGCACGCGAGCAGTACTTC
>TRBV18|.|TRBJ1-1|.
CASSQRGPSPGTEAFF
TGTGCCAGCTCACAAAGAGGGCCCTCGCCGGGGACTGAAGCTTTCTTT
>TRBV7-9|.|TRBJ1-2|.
CASSTGQTRGYTF
TGTGCCAGCAGCACAGGACAGACCCGTGGCTACACCTTC
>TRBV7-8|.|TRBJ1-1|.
CASSLDYGVPMNTEAFF
TGTGCCAGCAGCTTAGATTACGGGGTCCCGATGAACACTGAAGCTTTCTTT
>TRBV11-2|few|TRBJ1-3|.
CASSLARFSGNTIYF
TGTGCCAGCAGCTTAGCCAGGTTCTCTGGAAACACCATATATTTT
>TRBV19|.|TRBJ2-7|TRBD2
CASRAGGAYEQYF
TGTGCCAGTAGGGCGGGGGGAGCCTACGAGCAGTACTTC
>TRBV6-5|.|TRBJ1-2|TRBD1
CASKLTTGGFNGYTF
TGTGCCAGCAAACTAACGACAGGGGGCTTCAATGGCTACACCTTC
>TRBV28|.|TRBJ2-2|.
CASRITGELFF
TGTGCCAGCAGAATAACCGGGGAGCTGTTTTTT
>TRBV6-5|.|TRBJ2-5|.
CASSQFTRGETQYF
TGTGCCAGCAGTCAATTCACTAGGGGGGAGACCCAGTACTTC
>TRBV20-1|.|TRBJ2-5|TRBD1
CSTGQQETQYF
TGCAGTACGGGACAGCAAGAGACCCAGTACTTC
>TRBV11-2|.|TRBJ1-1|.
CASSLAGDTEAFF
TGTGCCAGCAGCTTGGCGGGTGACACTGAAGCTTTCTTT
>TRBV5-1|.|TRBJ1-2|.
CASRSLPDLSNYGYTF
TGCGCCAGCCGGAGCCTCCCGGATTTGTCTAACTATGGCTACACCTTC
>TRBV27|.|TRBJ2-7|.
CASSVSGVEQYF
TGTGCCAGCAGTGTCTCAGGGGTTGAGCAGTACTTC
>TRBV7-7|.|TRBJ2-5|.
CASSLWGEGETQYF
TGTGCCAGCAGCTTATGGGGGGAAGGGGAGACCCAGTACTTC
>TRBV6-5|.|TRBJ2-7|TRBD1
CASSYFSGTGVFEQYF
TGTGCCAGCAGTTACTTCTCCGGGACAGGGGTATTCGAGCAGTACTTC
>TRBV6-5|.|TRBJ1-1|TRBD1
CASSTDRALNTEAFF
TGTGCCAGCAGTACAGACAGGGCCCTCAACACTGAAGCTTTCTTT